Each of the 6 T cell receptor beta chains below was sequenced from the same sample in a study of T cells in Graves' hyperthyroidism and ophthalmopathy. TCR beta CDR3 regions were amplified from RNA. The TCR CDR3 first-round RT-PCR relied on the HTBI primer set. TCRdb independently ran MiXCR on the multiplex PCR reads; one entry per CDR3 protein. The table lists nearly 750,000 distinct CDR3 sequences, 30% to 40% of them singletons. The source material was blood. The origin of the receptors is a woman aged 35 to 49 with Graves' hyperthyroidism.

At least ten counts were recorded for this clonotype. The V and J genes are TRBV20-1 and TRBJ1-1; D may be TRBD1 (5 bases). This CDR3 spans 12 amino acids. Germline CDR1 and CDR2: DFQATT and SNEGSKA (reference sequence). V was pared by 6 bases and J by 4 bases, with 12 bases between. CDR3 amino acids: CSAQGASTEAFF. For the CDR3, the DNA is TGCAGTGCCCAGGGTGCGAGCACTGAAGCTTTCTTT.

This clonotype has only a few counts. The chain recombines TRBV20-1 with TRBJ2-3; D ambiguous. The V and J ends lost 4 bases and 0 bases respectively, with 5 bases between them. CDR3 length: 12 residues. The germline gives CDR1 DFQATT, CDR2 SNEGSKA (reference sequence). CDR3 nucleotide sequence: TGCAGTGCTATAGGCAGCACAGATACGCAGTATTTT. Encoded protein: CSAIGSTDTQYF.

With respect to this clonotype: Because the CDR3 is missing its conserved closing phenylalanine or tryptophan, this is likely a read error. The rearrangement joins TRBV7-8 to TRBJ2-7; unclear D gene. Germline CDR1 and CDR2: SGHVS and FQNEAQ. The CDR3 covers 15 residues. The V and J ends lost 3 bases and 1 base respectively, with 13 bases between them. CDR3 nucleotide sequence: TGTGCCAGCAGCTTGGAGCCGGATGGGTCCTACGAGCAGTACCTC. It is translated as CASSLEPDGSYEQYL.

V is TRBV5-6 and J is TRBJ1-4; tentatively, D is TRBD1 (6 bases). With 1 base removed from V and 8 bases from J, the gap between germline ends came to 21 bases. The CDR3 sequence is 17 residues long. Germline V lookup: CDR1 SGHDT, CDR2 YYEEEE. In DNA, the CDR3 is TGTGCCAGCAGCTTGATTGATCGTAGGACAGCCGTCGAAAAACTGTTTTTT. Translated, it gives CASSLIDRRTAVEKLFF.

The sample holds many counts of this clonotype. This chain connects TRBV6-1 to TRBJ2-5; 11 bases agree with TRBD2. With 6 bases clipped from V and 4 bases from J, the junction kept 4 bases outside the gene matches. The CDR3 sequence is 14 residues long. Germline-derived CDR1 and CDR2 are MNHNS and SASEGT. The CDR3 is CASRMLAGGETQYF. CDR3 in DNA: TGTGCCAGCAGGATGCTAGCGGGGGGAGAGACCCAGTACTTC.

The table lists this clonotype with many counts. The chain uses TRBV6-5 and TRBJ2-5; 11 bases are a match to TRBD2. The CDR3 spans 13 residues. With 6 bases clipped from V and 5 bases from J, the junction kept 2 bases outside the gene matches. Germline CDR1 MNHEY, CDR2 SVGAGI. The CDR3, as DNA: TGTGCCAGCAGCACTAGCGGGAGTGAGACCCAGTACTTC. Protein: CASSTSGSETQYF.